This T cell receptor (beta chain) was captured in a study of T cell responses to AZD1222 COVID-19 vaccine (TCRdb year 2021). About the investigation overall: TCR sequencing was performed for over 230 trial participants, of whom about 200 were given two doses of AZD1222 and around 25 were given two doses of MenACWY control vaccine. Trial participants were enrolled into age subgroups of 18-55, 56-69 and 70-plus years, which contained about 150, 27 and 61 TCR-sequenced participants, respectively. What the work shows at the level of the full study, not this receptor alone: Spike-specific TCR breadth and depth rose significantly after two AZD1222 doses compared with day 0 and with MenACWY recipients. Conclusions about previously exposed vaccinees are limited because only six or seven AZD1222 recipients were SARS-CoV-2 seropositive at baseline. Because no day 14 peak-response samples were available, the repertoires could be characterized only after the peak T cell response. Epitopes outside the regions mutated in the B.1.351 and B.1.1.7 variants were reportedly recognized by nearly half of the unique spike-specific TCRs. The whole spike protein was spanned by vaccine-associated CD4 TCRs, and dominant responses were seen in regions 160-218 and 743-854. Most participants were white British and females outnumbered males, and the authors suggested that clonal diversity may have been underestimated. The 56-69-year group was small, and its depth increase did not reach significance, likely because of low power.

A word on this clone: The antigen this receptor binds is unknown. No base qualities exist here, and no much larger clone lies one base off it.

Read against the paper, the sample's time point label means: about 28 days (+/-7) after the second vaccine dose. AZD1222 recipients with second doses at about 4 weeks or about 12 weeks were pooled, because spike-specific TCR depth and breadth did not differ between schedules. The vaccinee samples were drawn from two UK trials, COV001 and COV002, one of which was a single-blind randomized controlled phase 2/3 trial testing AZD1222 (ChAdOx1 nCoV-19) in healthy adults. For TCRbeta chain sequencing, PBMC samples were collected from trial participants at day 0 and at day 28 after the second dose. The CDR3 regions of human TCRbeta chains were analyzed by immunosequencing. On the authors' methods: Repertoire TCRs were matched against a reference library of SARS-CoV-2-specific TCRs generated with the MIRA antigen-specificity platform. Breadth meant the fraction of unique TCRs that were SARS-CoV-2-associated, whereas depth meant the fraction of total T cells that were SARS-CoV-2-associated. Using the MIRA data, each spike-specific TCR was mapped to the spike region that the TCR reacts to and placed in a CD4 or CD8 class. Log10-transformed breadth and depth values were compared by one-way ANOVA with Sidak's multiple comparisons tests. The table was pulled from immuneACCESS by TCRdb, which kept in-frame rearrangements only. Such tables lose some clones; where checked, under half of the loss comes from unresolved V genes, and the rest has no known cause. V and J calls and clone size are as listed in that table; D and trimming were resolved from the DNA. The sample profile shows roughly 24,000 clones; about 90% of them were found once. 2.5% to 3% of the sample goes to the ten largest clones.

V gives up 5 bases and J gives up 7 bases, and the segment between their germline ends measures 15 bases. Including cysteine and phenylalanine, the CDR3 has 14 amino acids. Only CDR3 DNA is held: 42 bases, read in frame from base 1. As encoded in the germline V gene, CDR1 is SQVTM while CDR2 is ANQGSEA. The receptor was isolated from an adult who received the AZD1222 COVID-19 vaccine. The receptor chain draws on TRBV29-1 and TRBJ1-6, with an unclear D gene assignment. The sample here was peripheral blood, taken 28 days after the second AZD1222 dose. The nucleotide sequence is TGCAGCGTTCCAGTCGGGTTAGGGAATTCACCCCTCCACTTT. Its protein reads: CSVPVGLGNSPLHF.